This TCR beta chain was recovered during a study of identifying expanded T cells in peripheral blood. General study points: About 1.2 clones differed between technical replicates, versus approximately 17 and 20 over time. Clone count variance between approximately two-week samples rose with total template count.

Only in-frame clones appear in the TCRdb table, and some are missing; sequencing was by immunoSEQ multiplex PCR. Of about 85,000 clones in the sample, 89% were seen once. Germline V gives CDR1 SNHLY, CDR2 FYNNEI. This CDR3 region has 14 residues. Trimming pared 9 bases from V and 2 bases from J, leaving 17 bases between. A remark on this clone: Its antigen is as yet unknown.

Healthy donors had no documented immune events, such as infections, while sampled. The sequencing sample was made of blood. This clonotype was sampled from a person aged 18 to 70 in good health. The chain couples TRBV2 to TRBJ2-7; D not certain. The DNA of the CDR3 is TGTGCCAGAGCCGGCCAAGGGCCCCCCTACGAGCAGTACTTC. It codes for CARAGQGPPYEQYF.